This is a list of T cell receptor beta chains from one sample in a study of cytomegalovirus exposure and HLA in healthy donors. Clones were read by immunoSEQ multiplex PCR, and TCRdb kept only the in-frame ones, dropping some. The profile covers 150,000 to 200,000 clones, with about 86% appearing a single time and approximately 1.5% taken by the ten largest. Sequencing was done on a sample of PBMCs. The receptor set was obtained from a woman in her twenties or thirties in good health and CMV-seronegative. Both conserved end residues are part of each CDR3. A D gene is named only where the DNA matches it firmly. Rows give clone size only sometimes, using once, few, many, or a class for an expanded clone.

size: once; V: TRBV19; D: TRBD2; J: TRBJ2-1; DNA: TGTGCCACAAGACTAGCGGGGACTTACAATGAGCAGTTCTTC; CDR3: CATRLAGTYNEQFF
size: once; V: TRBV6-5; D: .; J: TRBJ2-2; DNA: TGTGCCAGCAGTTACTCGACGGGTCGGGCCGGGGAGCTGTTTTTT; CDR3: CASSYSTGRAGELFF
size: .; V: TRBV9; D: TRBD1; J: TRBJ2-3; DNA: TGTGCCAGCAGCGTAGTGTCTACAGGGGCAGATACGCAGTATTTT; CDR3: CASSVVSTGADTQYF
size: .; V: TRBV21-1; D: .; J: TRBJ1-6; DNA: TGTGCCAGCAGCAAAGAGGTAGACAGGGGGATTTCACCCCTCCACTTT; CDR3: CASSKEVDRGISPLHF
size: .; V: TRBV28; D: .; J: TRBJ2-7; DNA: TGTGCCAGCAGTTTATCGGGTCATAACGAGCAGTACTTC; CDR3: CASSLSGHNEQYF
size: .; V: TRBV5-1; D: TRBD1; J: TRBJ2-5; DNA: TGCGCCAGCAGCTTGAGTCCCGGGACAGGGCGAGAGACCCAGTACTTC; CDR3: CASSLSPGTGRETQYF
size: once; V: TRBV7-9; D: .; J: TRBJ1-2; DNA: TGTGCCAGCAGCTTAGTCGGTCCCTCAAACTATGGCTACACCTTC; CDR3: CASSLVGPSNYGYTF
size: once; V: TRBV7-5; D: .; J: TRBJ2-3; DNA: TGTGTCAGAAGCTTGCAGCACACATCGGGGGTATATACGCAGTATTTT; CDR3: CVRSLQHTSGVYTQYF
size: .; V: TRBV15; D: TRBD1; J: TRBJ2-3; DNA: TGTGCCACCAGCAGTACAGGGGGCCGGACAGATACGCAGTATTTT; CDR3: CATSSTGGRTDTQYF
size: .; V: TRBV7-9; D: .; J: TRBJ1-1; DNA: TGTGCCAGCAGCTCTCGCGGGTCTCGCGGGAGAGCCACAGAAGCTTTCTTT; CDR3: CASSSRGSRGRATEAFF
size: .; V: TRBV5-1; D: TRBD1; J: TRBJ1-2; DNA: TGCGCCAGCAGCAGTACCGGGACAGCCGAAACGGGCTACACCTTC; CDR3: CASSSTGTAETGYTF
size: .; V: TRBV5-1; D: TRBD1; J: TRBJ1-6; DNA: TGCGCCAGCAGCCAACGACCGGGACAGGATTATTCACCCCTCCACTTT; CDR3: CASSQRPGQDYSPLHF